This T cell receptor beta chain is drawn from a study of personalized T cell therapy for brain tumors (dated by TCRdb to about 2021). Background for the entire study: By uniting sequencing of tumor DNA/RNA and proteomic profiling via mass spectrometry, a proteogenomic approach pinpointed peptides restricted to the tumor.

As input for TCR beta CDR3 sequencing, RNA from the peptide-stimulated T cells was extracted using an RNeasy Mini Kit. TCR Vbeta CDR3 sequencing was performed with the immunoSEQ platform at survey-level resolution. On the study's bioinformatics: Analysis and compilation of the sequence results were done with immunoSEQ ANALYZER v3.0. Not all clones reach the TCRdb copy of this immuneACCESS table, which keeps in-frame sequences only. Checked studies attribute under half of the gap to unresolved V genes and leave the rest unexplained. V, J and clone size are those of that table, while D and trimming were read from the DNA. Here the sample has 1,500 to 2,000 clones; under 25% occur a single time. The leading ten clones occupy around 44% of the sample. Note on this clone: Its antigen specificity is not known. It has no much larger one-base neighbor in the sample; base qualities were not kept.

Ficoll density gradient centrifugation was used to isolate PBMCs, and IL-4 and GM-CSF were used to differentiate adherent monocytes into dendritic cells. Non-adherent cells were co-cultured with irradiated peptide-loaded DCs at a 1:10 ratio, and the proliferating cells were restimulated on day 7 with fresh peptide-loaded DCs. The culture cytokines were IL-6, IL-7, IL-12 and IL-15 for the first stimulation, IL-7 plus IL-2 for the second stimulation, and IL-2 alone for the third stimulation. Cryopreservation was applied to the expanded cells used for TCR sequencing. The TCR sequence derives from a human donor with medulloblastoma. The sample taken for sequencing was a T cell product expanded with peptides in culture.

CDR3 loop: CWVHGGVSYEQYF. The DNA reads as follows: TGCTGGGTCCATGGGGGGGTCTCCTACGAGCAGTACTTC. The chain is assembled from TRBV29-1 and TRBJ2-7; a stretch of 7 junction bases matches TRBD2. There are 13 amino acids in the CDR3, from cysteine to phenylalanine inclusive. Just CDR3 DNA is preserved here, 39 bases in frame from base 1. The germline V gene provides CDR1 SQVTM and CDR2 ANQGSEA.